The rows below give T cell receptor beta chains drawn from one sample of a study of CD8+CD57+ T cells in acquired aplastic anemia. TCRdb analysed the reads with MiXCR anew, one entry per CDR3 protein. The repertoire holds some 44,000 distinct CDR3 sequences, with 68% as singletons. Sequenced sample: sorted CD4+, CD8+, or CD8+CD57+ T cells (not recorded which) from PBMCs. All receptors come from a human donor in good health, serving as a control. Both conserved end residues are part of each CDR3. D genes are given only for firm matches. Expanded clones are given a class, and other clones once, few, many or no size at all.

V: TRBV11-2
D: NA
size: many
J: TRBJ2-6
CDR3: CASSFRPVAVSGANVLTF
DNA: TGTGCCAGCAGCTTTCGACCGGTTGCGGTCTCTGGGGCCAACGTCCTGACTTTC

V: TRBV20-1
D: NA
size: NA
J: TRBJ2-1
CDR3: CSAEPAEQFF
DNA: TGCAGTGCTGAACCGGCTGAGCAGTTCTTC

V: TRBV9
D: NA
size: once
J: TRBJ1-1
CDR3: CASSTRDRLTEAFF
DNA: TGTGCCAGCAGCACCCGGGACCGGCTAACTGAAGCTTTCTTT

V: TRBV10-3
D: TRBD2
size: NA
J: TRBJ2-2
CDR3: CAIGLAGGSVGELFF
DNA: TGTGCCATCGGACTAGCGGGGGGGAGCGTCGGGGAGCTGTTTTTT

V: TRBV5-6
D: TRBD1
size: NA
J: TRBJ1-1
CDR3: CASSPGQGFWNTEAFF
DNA: TGTGCCAGCAGCCCCGGACAGGGCTTTTGGAACACTGAAGCTTTCTTT

V: TRBV29-1
D: NA
size: NA
J: TRBJ2-3
CDR3: CSVDRGAGDTQYF
DNA: TGCAGCGTTGACAGGGGGGCGGGAGATACGCAGTATTTT

V: TRBV5-1
D: NA
size: NA
J: TRBJ1-6
CDR3: CASRGDGDSPLHF
DNA: TGCGCCAGCAGAGGGGACGGCGATTCACCCCTCCACTTT

V: TRBV6-4
D: NA
size: many
J: TRBJ1-5
CDR3: CASSDSRQGQPQHF
DNA: TGTGCCAGCAGTGACTCCAGGCAGGGTCAGCCCCAGCATTTT

V: TRBV2
D: NA
size: NA
J: TRBJ2-7
CDR3: CASKQQSYELYF
DNA: TGTGCCAGCAAACAGCAGAGCTACGAGCTGTACTTC

V: TRBV20-1
D: TRBD1
size: few
J: TRBJ2-5
CDR3: CSARDRDRGWETQYF
DNA: TGCAGTGCTAGAGATAGGGACAGGGGGTGGGAGACCCAGTACTTC

V: TRBV28
D: NA
size: many
J: TRBJ1-2
CDR3: CASSLGGSDGYTF
DNA: TGTGCCAGCAGCTTAGGGGGTTCGGATGGCTACACCTTC

V: TRBV9
D: NA
size: NA
J: TRBJ2-7
CDR3: CASSVTGGVGEQYF
DNA: TGTGCCAGCAGCGTAACCGGGGGCGTAGGGGAGCAGTACTTC

V: TRBV19
D: TRBD1
size: NA
J: TRBJ2-7
CDR3: CASSVGTAYPSYEQYF
DNA: TGTGCCAGTAGTGTGGGGACAGCCTACCCCTCCTACGAGCAGTACTTC

V: TRBV19
D: TRBD1
size: NA
J: TRBJ2-7
CDR3: CASSISSPGQGYEQYF
DNA: TGTGCCAGTAGTATATCTTCCCCGGGACAGGGCTACGAGCAGTACTTC

V: TRBV6-2/TRBV6-3
D: NA
size: NA
J: TRBJ2-2
CDR3: CASSYLETHASGELFF
DNA: TGTGCCAGCAGTTACTTAGAGACCCACGCCTCCGGGGAGCTGTTTTTT

V: TRBV29-1
D: NA
size: NA
J: TRBJ2-5
CDR3: CSGRDTPSETQYF
DNA: TGCAGCGGCCGGGACACCCCCTCGGAGACCCAGTACTTC

V: TRBV13
D: NA
size: NA
J: TRBJ1-4
CDR3: CASSTGERLFF
DNA: TGTGCCAGCAGCACCGGTGAAAGACTGTTTTTC

V: TRBV7-2
D: NA
size: NA
J: TRBJ2-3
CDR3: CASSLVSTDTQYF
DNA: TGTGCCAGCAGCTTAGTCTCCACAGATACGCAGTATTTT

V: TRBV18
D: TRBD1
size: many
J: TRBJ1-2
CDR3: CASSPPGQGSYGYTF
DNA: TGTGCCAGCTCACCACCGGGACAGGGGTCCTATGGCTACACCTTC

V: TRBV11-2
D: NA
size: once
J: TRBJ2-7
CDR3: CASSFFVSGGAIKDYEQYF
DNA: TGTGCCAGCAGCTTTTTCGTATCCGGGGGCGCGATTAAGGACTACGAGCAGTACTTC

V: TRBV11-2
D: TRBD1
size: NA
J: TRBJ2-7
CDR3: CASREGQGAYEQYF
DNA: TGTGCCAGCAGGGAGGGACAGGGGGCATACGAGCAGTACTTC

V: TRBV2
D: NA
size: NA
J: TRBJ2-7
CDR3: CASTPRDEQYF
DNA: TGTGCCAGCACCCCCAGGGACGAGCAGTACTTC

V: TRBV25-1
D: TRBD2
size: NA
J: TRBJ2-1
CDR3: CASRRGLEGGEQFF
DNA: TGTGCCAGCAGGAGGGGACTAGAGGGTGGTGAGCAGTTCTTC

V: TRBV7-8
D: TRBD1
size: NA
J: TRBJ2-7
CDR3: CASPGQGDHEQYF
DNA: TGTGCCAGCCCGGGACAGGGTGACCACGAGCAGTACTTC

V: TRBV11-1
D: NA
size: NA
J: TRBJ2-7
CDR3: CASSLGQELSYEQYF
DNA: TGTGCCAGCAGCTTAGGGCAGGAGCTAAGCTACGAGCAGTACTTC

V: TRBV7-9
D: NA
size: many
J: TRBJ1-1
CDR3: CASSFGGVGTEAFF
DNA: TGTGCCAGCAGCTTTGGGGGGGTCGGCACTGAAGCTTTCTTT

V: TRBV6-5
D: TRBD2
size: NA
J: TRBJ2-7
CDR3: CASSYSISGGAYEQYF
DNA: TGTGCCAGCAGTTACTCGATTAGCGGGGGGGCGTACGAGCAGTACTTC

V: TRBV10-3
D: TRBD1
size: once
J: TRBJ2-2
CDR3: CAIRRRTGDRPGELFF
DNA: TGTGCCATCAGGAGAAGGACAGGGGACCGCCCCGGGGAGCTGTTTTTT

V: TRBV25-1
D: NA
size: NA
J: TRBJ1-5
CDR3: CASTWTATDTQHF
DNA: TGTGCCAGCACTTGGACAGCCACAGATACGCAGCATTTT

V: TRBV9
D: TRBD1
size: NA
J: TRBJ2-7
CDR3: CASSEAQGALEQYF
DNA: TGCGCCAGCAGTGAAGCACAGGGGGCCTTGGAGCAGTACTTC

V: TRBV9
D: NA
size: NA
J: TRBJ2-7
CDR3: CASSTSNSYEQYF
DNA: TGTGCCAGCAGCACCTCTAACTCCTACGAGCAGTACTTC

V: TRBV27
D: TRBD2
size: many
J: TRBJ2-1
CDR3: CASSGGGTYNEQFF
DNA: TGTGCCAGCAGTGGCGGGGGGACCTACAATGAGCAGTTCTTC

V: TRBV19
D: NA
size: NA
J: TRBJ1-5
CDR3: CASSIVHTDQPQHF
DNA: TGTGCCAGTAGTATAGTGCATACCGATCAGCCCCAGCATTTT

V: TRBV10-3
D: NA
size: NA
J: TRBJ2-3
CDR3: CAVQAYSTDTQYF
DNA: TGTGCCGTCCAAGCGTACAGCACAGATACGCAGTATTTT

V: TRBV7-9
D: NA
size: NA
J: TRBJ2-7
CDR3: CASSLDRPSYEQYF
DNA: TGTGCCAGCAGCTTGGACCGACCTTCCTACGAGCAGTACTTC

V: TRBV10-3
D: NA
size: once
J: TRBJ1-2
CDR3: CAISESSTLRELDYGYTF
DNA: TGTGCCATCAGTGAGTCTTCGACCCTCAGGGAATTAGACTATGGCTACACCTTC

V: TRBV7-3
D: TRBD1
size: many
J: TRBJ2-2
CDR3: CASSLRQGEANTGELFF
DNA: TGTGCCAGCAGCCTCCGACAGGGAGAAGCGAACACCGGGGAGCTGTTTTTT

V: TRBV11-1
D: TRBD2
size: NA
J: TRBJ2-3
CDR3: CASSSASGGVVDTQYF
DNA: TGTGCCAGCAGCTCCGCTAGCGGGGGGGTTGTAGATACGCAGTATTTT

V: TRBV11-2
D: NA
size: few
J: TRBJ2-7
CDR3: CASSHPVADHEQYF
DNA: TGTGCCAGCAGCCATCCTGTAGCGGATCACGAGCAGTACTTC

V: TRBV25-1
D: TRBD1
size: NA
J: TRBJ1-2
CDR3: CATSEPDRAEGYTF
DNA: TGTGCCACCAGTGAACCGGACAGGGCAGAAGGCTACACCTTC

V: TRBV6-1
D: TRBD1
size: few
J: TRBJ1-5
CDR3: CASSELGQGSQPQHF
DNA: TGTGCCAGCAGTGAACTTGGACAGGGCAGTCAGCCCCAGCATTTT

V: TRBV5-4
D: TRBD1
size: many
J: TRBJ1-1
CDR3: CASSPGQGFNTEAFF
DNA: TGTGCCAGCAGCCCGGGACAGGGATTTAACACTGAAGCTTTCTTT

V: TRBV7-9
D: NA
size: NA
J: TRBJ1-2
CDR3: CASSLEQYGYTF
DNA: TGTGCCAGCAGCTTGGAGCAATATGGCTACACCTTC

V: TRBV27
D: TRBD1
size: many
J: TRBJ1-5
CDR3: CASRDRGNQPQHF
DNA: TGTGCCAGCCGTGACAGGGGCAATCAGCCCCAGCATTTT

V: TRBV2
D: NA
size: NA
J: TRBJ1-6
CDR3: CASSDGGLSSYNSPLHF
DNA: TGTGCCAGCAGTGATGGGGGGCTCAGCTCCTATAATTCACCCCTCCACTTT

V: TRBV20-1
D: NA
size: NA
J: TRBJ1-6
CDR3: CSARVPQGALHF
DNA: TGCAGTGCTAGAGTCCCGCAAGGAGCCCTCCACTTT

V: TRBV6-5
D: NA
size: NA
J: TRBJ1-1
CDR3: CASSQGINAEAFF
DNA: TGTGCCAGCAGTCAGGGGATAAACGCTGAAGCTTTCTTT

V: TRBV2
D: NA
size: NA
J: TRBJ2-7
CDR3: CASSLDRVAGGEQYF
DNA: TGTGCCAGCAGCTTGGACAGGGTGGCGGGGGGCGAGCAGTACTTC

V: TRBV10-3
D: NA
size: NA
J: TRBJ2-5
CDR3: CAISESRGQPETQYF
DNA: TGTGCCATCAGTGAGTCTCGCGGGCAACCAGAGACCCAGTACTTC

V: TRBV20-1
D: TRBD1
size: NA
J: TRBJ2-6
CDR3: CSARGSGTGRSGANVLTF
DNA: TGCAGTGCTAGAGGATCCGGGACAGGGAGGTCTGGGGCCAACGTCCTGACTTTC

V: TRBV10-3
D: NA
size: NA
J: TRBJ2-1
CDR3: CAISESREVDEQFF
DNA: TGTGCCATCAGTGAGTCGCGAGAGGTAGATGAGCAGTTCTTC

V: TRBV7-2
D: NA
size: NA
J: TRBJ2-3
CDR3: CASSLGLAGSTDTQYF
DNA: TGTGCCAGCAGCTTGGGGCTGGCGGGGAGCACAGATACGCAGTATTTT

V: TRBV24-1
D: NA
size: NA
J: TRBJ2-1
CDR3: CATSDYVGGQYNEQFF
DNA: TGTGCCACCAGTGATTACGTGGGGGGACAGTACAATGAGCAGTTCTTC